A selection of T cell receptor beta chains follows, all from one sample in a study of tumor-infiltrating lymphocytes in localized non-small cell lung cancer. Some clones are missing from TCRdb's copy, which holds only in-frame ones; the method was immunoSEQ multiplex PCR. The table has some 15,000 clones, roughly four fifths seen once. Sequencing input: lung tumor tissue. These receptors were taken from a human donor with non-small cell lung cancer. Both conserved end residues are part of each CDR3. Each record gives: J gene, D gene, clone size, V gene, CDR3 DNA, CDR3 protein. A D gene is named only where the DNA matches it firmly. Some rows have no size entry. The others give once, few or many, or a class for an expanded clone.

TRBJ1-1,TRBD1,-,TRBV11-2,TGTGCCAGCAGCTTACGCGAGCAGGGGGCTAAGGCTTTCTTT,CASSLREQGAKAFF
TRBJ2-7,TRBD2,-,TRBV5-4,TGTGCCAGCAGCTGGGGACTAGCCCGCGAGCAGTACTTC,CASSWGLAREQYF
TRBJ2-2,-,once,TRBV2,TGTGCCAGCAGGGGGGCCGGGGGGTACACCGGGGAGCTGTTTTTT,CASRGAGGYTGELFF
TRBJ2-2,TRBD1,-,TRBV19,TGTGCCAGTAGTGCTCGACAGGGTCGGATCGGGGAGCTGTTTTTT,CASSARQGRIGELFF
TRBJ2-3,TRBD2,-,TRBV28,TGTGCCAGCAGTCGGCCCCCGGGACTAGCGGTGTATTTT,CASSRPPGLAVYF
TRBJ2-7,-,-,TRBV6-1,TGTGCCAGCAGTGTCGAGACAGGCGCCTACGAGCAGTACTTC,CASSVETGAYEQYF
TRBJ1-1,-,once,TRBV7-8,TGTGCCAGCAGCTTGACAGTGAACACTGAAGCTTTCTTT,CASSLTVNTEAFF
TRBJ2-3,TRBD2,-,TRBV11-2,TGTGCCAGCAGCTGGGGGAGCGGGGACCACACAGATACGCAGTATTTT,CASSWGSGDHTDTQYF
TRBJ2-7,-,-,TRBV18,TGTGCCAGCTCACCTGTGGTCACTCCAACCTACGAGCAGTACTTC,CASSPVVTPTYEQYF
TRBJ1-1,-,-,TRBV4-1,TGCGCCAGCAGCCAAGATAGGTCGGGGGGTGAAGCTTTCTTT,CASSQDRSGGEAFF
TRBJ1-2,-,-,TRBV19,TGTGCCAGTAGTATGGGACACCGCAACTATGGCTACACCTTC,CASSMGHRNYGYTF
TRBJ1-1,-,-,TRBV29-1,TGCAGCGTTGAAGATCTATTGAACACTGAAGCTTTCTTT,CSVEDLLNTEAFF
TRBJ2-1,-,-,TRBV11-2,TGTGCCAGCAGTACTGGGGGCGGGACCTCCTACAATGAGCAGTTCTTC,CASSTGGGTSYNEQFF
TRBJ2-1,-,-,TRBV5-4,TGTGCCACCAGTGGGTGGGAAGGAGCCTACAATGAGCAGTTCTTC,CATSGWEGAYNEQFF
TRBJ2-3,TRBD2,few,TRBV6-4,TGTGCCAGCAGTGACTCTAGCGGGGGTTCAGATACGCAGTATTTT,CASSDSSGGSDTQYF
TRBJ1-1,-,once,TRBV18,TGTGCCAGCTCACCACTCGGGGGGGACACTGAAGCTTTCTTT,CASSPLGGDTEAFF
TRBJ1-2,-,-,TRBV7-2,TGTGCCAGCAGCGTCGGGAGGGAAGGGTATGGCTACACCTTC,CASSVGREGYGYTF
TRBJ2-3,TRBD1,-,TRBV5-5,TGTGCCAGCAGCTTGGGGAATCTCGGGACAGCCAGCACAGATACGCAGTATTTT,CASSLGNLGTASTDTQYF
TRBJ1-2,-,-,TRBV11-1,TGTGCCAGCAGCGCTCAACTGGACTATGGCTACACCTTC,CASSAQLDYGYTF
TRBJ1-2,-,-,TRBV6-5,TGTGCCAGCACCAGGTCTGGCCGAAGCCACTATGGCTACACCTTC,CASTRSGRSHYGYTF
TRBJ2-7,-,-,TRBV10-3,TGTGCCATCAGTGAGTCAGGGGGACGGAGGGAAGGTGAGCAGTACTTC,CAISESGGRREGEQYF
TRBJ2-1,TRBD2,-,TRBV19,TGTGCCAGTACTAGCGGGGGGCAGAATGAGCAGTTCTTC,CASTSGGQNEQFF
TRBJ1-5,-,-,TRBV6-5,TGTGCCACGGGATTAGGCAATCAGCCCCAGCATTTT,CATGLGNQPQHF
TRBJ1-5,-,-,TRBV19,TGTGCCAGTAATTTAGGGGGGTATCAGCCCCAGCATTTT,CASNLGGYQPQHF
TRBJ2-5,TRBD2,few,TRBV19,TGTGCCAGTAGTATAGTGGGACTAGCGGGATTCGGGGAGACCCAGTACTTC,CASSIVGLAGFGETQYF
TRBJ2-5,-,-,TRBV5-4,TGTGCCAGCAGCCCCGTACAGGTTGAGACCCAGTACTTC,CASSPVQVETQYF
TRBJ2-7,-,-,TRBV7-8,TGTGCCAGCAGCTTAGGGGATTTCTACGAGCAGTACTTC,CASSLGDFYEQYF
TRBJ2-5,-,-,TRBV10-3,TGTGCCATTTCCCCAGGGGTGAGGCAAGAGACCCAGTACTTC,CAISPGVRQETQYF
TRBJ1-2,-,-,TRBV28,TGTGCCAGCGGACGGGCATTAGCTAACTATGGCTACACCTTC,CASGRALANYGYTF
TRBJ1-1,-,-,TRBV30,TGTGCCTGGAGTGCCCCAACGGGGTCAGCTTTCTTT,CAWSAPTGSAFF
TRBJ2-1,-,-,TRBV5-1,TGCGCCAGCAGCTCCTGGACAGACACAAATGAGCAGTTCTTC,CASSSWTDTNEQFF
TRBJ2-3,-,-,TRBV5-6,TGTGCCAGCAGCGAATTGGGGGGTACGCAGTATTTT,CASSELGGTQYF
TRBJ1-1,-,-,TRBV10-3,TGTGCCATCATAATCGTTAGGGGCCACACCCTAAACACTGAAGCTTTCTTT,CAIIIVRGHTLNTEAFF
TRBJ1-5,-,-,TRBV4-2,TGTGCCAGCAGCCAAGATCTAGAGCAAGGCCAGCCCCAGCATTTT,CASSQDLEQGQPQHF
TRBJ1-1,-,-,TRBV11-2,TGTGCCAGCATTTTTGGGTCTCCGCTGAACACTGAAGCTTTCTTT,CASIFGSPLNTEAFF
TRBJ1-2,TRBD1,-,TRBV7-8,TGTGCCAGCAGCTCGGACAGGGATTCCTATGGCTACACCTTC,CASSSDRDSYGYTF
TRBJ2-2,-,-,TRBV7-2,TGTGCCAGCAGCCCGATTCTCACGAACACCGGGGAGCTGTTTTTT,CASSPILTNTGELFF
TRBJ1-1,-,-,TRBV2,TGTGCCAGCAGTGAAATGAAAGGGGGGTATGAAGCTTTCTTT,CASSEMKGGYEAFF
TRBJ2-7,-,-,TRBV5-1,TGCGCCAGCAGCTTGATGGGGTTAGATAACGAGGAGCAGTACTTC,CASSLMGLDNEEQYF
TRBJ1-4,TRBD1,-,TRBV11-2,TGTGCCAGCAGCCCGGGGACAGGGCGAAAACTGTTTTTT,CASSPGTGRKLFF
TRBJ2-5,-,once,TRBV30,TGTGCCTGGAGTGTTTTAGTAGGAGAGACCCAGTACTTC,CAWSVLVGETQYF
TRBJ2-1,TRBD2,few,TRBV30,TGTGCCTGGAGTGCCTGGATAGCGGGGTCCTACAATGAGCAGTTCTTC,CAWSAWIAGSYNEQFF
TRBJ1-1,-,-,TRBV6-1,TGTGCCAGCCCCTCCGGGGCGAACACTGAAGCTTTCTTT,CASPSGANTEAFF
TRBJ2-7,TRBD1,-,TRBV7-9,TGTGCCAGCAGGGCAACCGGGACAGGGGTCGAGCAGTACTTC,CASRATGTGVEQYF
TRBJ2-7,-,-,TRBV18,TGTGCCAGCTCAAGTCCGGGACTGTACTCCTACGAGCAGTACTTC,CASSSPGLYSYEQYF
TRBJ1-6,-,-,TRBV7-2,TGTGCCAGCAGTCCTTATAATTCACCCCTCCACTTT,CASSPYNSPLHF
TRBJ2-5,-,-,TRBV5-4,TGTGCCAGCAGCCGCCCCACAGGGCTCCAAGAGACCCAGTACTTC,CASSRPTGLQETQYF